Sequencing of this T cell receptor beta chain was carried out in a study of T cell responses to AZD1222 COVID-19 vaccine. Study-wide results and caveats: Among vaccine-associated CD4 TCRs, coverage spanned spike, with dominance at 160-218 and 743-854.

Germline values: CDR1 SGHAT, CDR2 FQNNGV. This CDR3 contains 14 residues. The V and J ends lost 1 base and 2 bases respectively, with 9 bases between them. TCRdb's table, derived via immunoSEQ multiplex PCR, lists solely in-frame clones and lacks some. Among about 120,000 clones listed, around 90% were seen once. As regards this clone: What it binds is unknown.

This specimen consisted of peripheral blood, obtained on day 0 of AZD1222 vaccination. V is TRBV11-2 and J is TRBJ2-7; D call uncertain. This TCR derives from an adult in good health. The CDR3 DNA reads TGTGCCAGCAGCTTAGGCGTTTCCCCCTACGAGCAGTACTTC. Encoded protein: CASSLGVSPYEQYF.